This TCR beta chain is from a study of cytomegalovirus exposure and HLA in healthy donors. Study findings and constraints: The study put 150 to 200 TCR beta chains on its list as cytomegalovirus-associated.

Trimming stripped 7 bases from V and 2 bases from J, with 11 bases between. From germline, CDR1 is SNHLY and CDR2 FYNNEI. The CDR3 is 13 amino acids. Using immunoSEQ multiplex PCR, the repertoire was profiled, and TCRdb retains in-frame clones only, with some absent. In the table there are over 200,000 clones, 90% of which are singletons. With respect to this clone: Its antigen remains unknown.

This rearrangement joins TRBV2 to TRBJ2-5, with D perhaps matching TRBD1 (5 bases). This sequence originates from a woman younger than 30 in good health and CMV-seronegative. The sequencing input was PBMCs. This CDR3 is CASKTDFQETQYF. CDR3 bases: TGTGCCAGCAAGACAGATTTTCAAGAGACCCAGTACTTC.